This T cell receptor beta chain derives from a study of early T cells in non-severe SARS-CoV-2 infection. About the research overall: Sequenced bulk RNA came from whole blood that was unsorted, and chains were unpaired.

Many counts were recorded for this clonotype. Its antigen remains unknown. General observations from the study: Clonotype matching in VDJdb favored anti-spike CD8 responses and did not capture private and CD4 specificities.

Tagging with unique molecular identifiers was applied to individual cDNA molecules. TCRdb reanalysed the 5' RACE reads using MiXCR and keeps one entry per CDR3 protein. The table has around 50,000 distinct CDR3 sequences, 8.5% to 10% seen once. The CDR3 is 13 amino acids. Looked up from germline, CDR1 is SGHRS and CDR2 is YFSETQ. V gave up 1 base and J gave up 3 bases, with 7 bases separating them. The sample taken for sequencing was whole blood. The chain employs TRBV5-1 and TRBJ1-1; D unresolved. The TCR originated in an adult who was a healthcare worker with PCR-confirmed SARS-CoV-2 infection or an uninfected control (not recorded which). The CDR3 region is CASSLSLDTEAFF. In DNA form, the CDR3 reads TGCGCCAGCAGCTTGTCCTTGGACACTGAAGCTTTCTTT.